This T cell receptor (beta chain) emerged from a study of T cell repertoires in ileal Crohn's disease. Study-level background: The M6 sample came from neoterminal ileum during colonoscopy after surgery. Study-wide findings and caveats: The median delay to postoperative endoscopy was nearly seven months.

Points on this clone: No antigen is known for it.

The CDR3 is 15 amino acids. Germline CDR1 MDHEN, CDR2 SYDVKM. V lost 5 bases and J lost 2, with 12 bases in between. Clones were sequenced by immunoSEQ multiplex PCR, and TCRdb holds only the in-frame ones, with some missing. The profile shows around 8,900 clones, approximately 78% of them singletons. The time point was: neoterminal ileum biopsy at postoperative endoscopy, about 6 months after surgery. The chain uses TRBV28 and TRBJ1-4; D is undetermined. The origin of this receptor is an adult with Crohn's disease. Specimen: ileal tissue. CDR3 sequence reads: CASSPPTQTNEKLFF. The CDR3 DNA sequence: TGTGCCAGCAGTCCCCCCACCCAGACTAATGAAAAACTGTTTTTT.